The 6 T cell receptor beta chains below were found in one sample sequenced in a study of T cell responses to AZD1222 COVID-19 vaccine. Profiling relied on immunoSEQ multiplex PCR, and the TCRdb table lists in-frame clones only, not all of them. This sample has under 200,000 clones, with around 90% found just once. Sequencing was performed on peripheral blood, taken 28 days after the second AZD1222 dose. These receptors were taken from an adult who received the AZD1222 COVID-19 vaccine.

This chain joins TRBV4-2 and TRBJ2-3; D gene uncertain. Trimming cost V 0 bases and J 0 bases, with 7 bases left between them. Germline loops: CDR1 LGHNA, CDR2 YNFKEQ. The CDR3 length is 15 residues. This CDR3 reads CASSQEGLSTDTQYF. CDR3 sequence (DNA): TGTGCCAGCAGCCAAGAGGGCCTGAGCACAGATACGCAGTATTTT.

This rearrangement joins TRBV2 to TRBJ2-1; possibly TRBD1 for D (6 bases). This CDR3 is built from 15 residues. The germline V gene has CDR1 SNHLY and CDR2 FYNNEI. V was clipped by 4 bases and J by 4 bases, with 14 bases between them. CDR3 amino acids: CASSGPGQPYNEQFF. As DNA, the CDR3 is TGTGCCAGCAGTGGACCGGGACAACCATACAATGAGCAGTTCTTC.

The V and J genes are TRBV4-2 and TRBJ2-3; 7 nucleotides match TRBD2. The CDR3 consists of 15 residues. The germline V gene has CDR1 LGHNA and CDR2 YNFKEQ. V lost 1 base, J lost 0 bases, and 1 base stayed unmatched. The CDR3 DNA is TGTGCCAGCAGCCAAGGGCGGGGGAGCACAGATACGCAGTATTTT. Translation: CASSQGRGSTDTQYF.

The chain couples TRBV7-2 to TRBJ2-7; TRBD2 is a possible D gene (6 bases). CDR1 and CDR2 (germline): SGHTA, FQGNSA. This CDR3 contains 12 residues. V was clipped by 8 bases and J by 3 bases, with 11 bases between them. In DNA, the CDR3 is TGTGCCAGCGGCCGGGAGAGCTACGAGCAGTACTTC. Translated: CASGRESYEQYF.

The chain is built from TRBV11-1 and TRBJ1-5; TRBD1 is a possible D gene (5 bases). V was clipped by 0 bases and J by 7 bases, with 19 bases between them. CDR3 length: 17 residues. CDR1 and CDR2 (germline): SGHAT, FQDESV (reference sequence). In nucleotides, the CDR3 is TGTGCCAGCAGCTTAGCGTTGGACACAGTCCCCCTCCAGCCCCAGCATTTT. Translating it yields CASSLALDTVPLQPQHF. The whole variable domain, remainder taken from reference TRBV11-1 and TRBJ1-5, is EAEVAQSPRYKITEKSQAVAFWCDPISGHATLYWYRQILGQGPELLVQFQDESVVDDSQLPKDRFSAERLKGVDSTLKIQPAELGDSAMYLCASSLALDTVPLQPQHFGDGTRLSIL.

V gene TRBV29-1 combines with J gene TRBJ1-2, with D hard to call. Germline CDR1 reads SQVTM; CDR2 reads ANQGSEA. The V end was cut by 0 bases, the J end by 3 bases, with 11 bases between. This CDR3 contains 14 residues. CDR3 nucleotides: TGCAGCGTTGAAGATTGGGCAGGATACTATGGCTACACCTTC. It specifies CSVEDWAGYYGYTF.